This T cell receptor beta chain came from a study of blood T cell repertoires in COVID-19. At the level of the study: Sites in the United States, Italy and Spain provided acute and convalescent COVID-19 samples. Nucleic acid was either cDNA or gDNA, and it came from T cells, B-cell-depleted T cells, or PBMCs.

Data came from immunoSEQ multiplex PCR; TCRdb stores just in-frame clones and leaves some out. Among under 200,000 clones listed, less than 90% were seen once. Seattle patient enrollment occurred during active infection, with longitudinal follow-up thereafter. V trimming: 3 bases; J trimming: 3 bases; junction bases outside the gene matches: 3. Germline CDR1 GTSNPN, CDR2 SVGIG (reference sequence). The CDR3 contains 13 residues. Sequencing input: peripheral blood. The V call is TRBV30, the J call TRBJ2-7; 9 bases are a match to TRBD1. This TCR was recovered from a woman aged 60-70 years with COVID-19, enrolled during active disease. CDR3 sequence reads: CAWRGTGNYEQYF. The CDR3 region has the DNA TGTGCCTGGAGAGGGACAGGGAACTACGAGCAGTACTTC.